The TCR beta chain described here comes from a study of blood T cell repertoires in COVID-19. The table came from immunoSEQ multiplex PCR; TCRdb's copy has only in-frame clones and leaves some out. Here the sample spans some 140,000 clones, roughly 83% being singletons. This clone was counted a few times. The germline V gene encodes CDR1 LGHNA and CDR2 YSLEER. The CDR3 spans 14 residues. The V and J ends lost 0 bases and 5 bases respectively, with 7 bases between them. The sample comprised peripheral blood. The sequence was collected from a woman older than 75 with acute or convalescent COVID-19. V gene TRBV4-3 combines with J gene TRBJ1-4, with D uncertain. DNA for the CDR3: TGCGCCAGCAGCCAAGAGCGGTGGAATGAAAAACTGTTTTTT. Protein product: CASSQERWNEKLFF.